The rows below give T cell receptor beta chains drawn from one sample of a study of T-cell reconstitution after alpha-beta-depleted transplantation in children. MiXCR, applied by TCRdb to the PCR reads, yields one record per CDR3 protein. The profile shows about 580,000 distinct CDR3 sequences, approximately 22% of them singletons. The sample here was PBMCs, mostly from graft donor cells, taken 360 days after TCRalphabeta/CD19-depleted stem cell transplant. The receptors originated from a boy less than two years old who had a stem cell transplant for acute myeloid leukemia, so the T cells may come from the graft donor. Each CDR3 is given with its conserved first and last residue.

TRBV15	TRBJ2-3	16	CATSRVPDIITDTQYF
TRBV20-1	TRBJ1-5	20	CSARDRGSSPGGYSNQPQHF
TRBV4-3	TRBJ2-6	17	CASSQLTRGTGANVLTF
TRBV20-1	TRBJ1-4	14	CSAVGWRGNEKLFF
TRBV29-1	TRBJ2-5	13	CSVEGGQLETQYF
TRBV7-3	TRBJ2-6	16	CASSKRTGTGANVLTF
TRBV20-1	TRBJ1-2	16	CSARDRDREETYGYTF
TRBV4-1	TRBJ1-5	17	CASSQVRGGPLNQPQHF
TRBV5-5	TRBJ2-7	15	CASSLGTRGIYEQYF
TRBV5-1	TRBJ2-1	15	CASSVDQMADNEQFF
TRBV28	TRBJ2-5	13	CASARGLGETQYF
TRBV7-9	TRBJ2-2	13	CASSVPTSGELFF
TRBV5-1	TRBJ2-4	16	CASSLEGEWAKNIQYF
TRBV20-1	TRBJ2-3	16	CSARVDGSGNLDTQYF
TRBV24-1	TRBJ2-1	14	CATSYGPGFDEQFF
TRBV20-1	TRBJ1-5	15	CSARDMRGGNQPQHF
TRBV12-3/TRBV12-4	TRBJ2-7	15	CASSLKQGASYEQYF
TRBV20-1	TRBJ2-5	12	CSARDNRETQYF
TRBV18	TRBJ2-7	16	CASSPQKGYAFYEQYF
TRBV3-1	TRBJ2-5	16	CASSQEGAGMKRTQYF
TRBV9	TRBJ2-1	16	CASSVATGAPGNEQFF
TRBV5-1	TRBJ2-5	11	CASSSTGTQYF
TRBV20-1	TRBJ2-3	13	CSARAGGDDTQYF
TRBV5-1	TRBJ2-7	14	CASQEASGYYEQYF
TRBV20-1	TRBJ2-5	15	CSARSSGGTQETQYF
TRBV12-3/TRBV12-4	TRBJ2-3	17	CASSFQRLANDTDTQYF
TRBV20-1	TRBJ1-1	12	CSARDEKSEAFF
TRBV7-2	TRBJ2-1	14	CASSLQSGGLEQFF
TRBV7-2	TRBJ1-1	15	CASSATGQGITEAFF
TRBV5-1	TRBJ2-1	17	CASSHVALAGTGNEQFF
TRBV29-1	TRBJ2-2	15	CSATGQGINTGELFF
TRBV28	TRBJ1-3	16	CASSLPGQGGGNTIYF
TRBV24-1	TRBJ2-2	16	CATSDLGQGFTGELFF
TRBV12-3/TRBV12-4	TRBJ2-6	17	CASSFIDSYSGANVLTF
TRBV29-1	TRBJ1-1	14	CSVAGRNMNTEAFF
TRBV4-2	TRBJ2-7	14	CASSQVSLSYEQYF
TRBV12-3/TRBV12-4	TRBJ2-7	16	CASSLRTGILSYEQYF
TRBV20-1	TRBJ2-7	16	CSASEAGGTSSYEQYF
TRBV21-1	TRBJ2-1	14	CASSGPRGSNEQFF
TRBV20-1	TRBJ2-3	15	CSARAGRGFTDTQYF
TRBV20-1	TRBJ2-1	18	CSAPDLLRGWSSYNEQFF
TRBV18	TRBJ2-2	17	CASSPPGGPANTGELFF
TRBV6-1	TRBJ2-5	17	CASSSGLGQVLEETQYF
TRBV28	TRBJ1-2	15	CASKYRGQANYGYTF
TRBV24-1	TRBJ2-3	11	CATGFSHTQYF
TRBV11-2	TRBJ2-7	18	CASSLMDRGVVFRYEQYF
TRBV6-5	TRBJ2-1	12	CASSSAYNEQFF
TRBV20-1	TRBJ2-3	14	CSAGRQGWRDTQYF
TRBV7-9	TRBJ2-5	16	CASSLDTTSGDETQYF
TRBV12-3/TRBV12-4	TRBJ2-3	17	CASRESPGLVDADTQYF
TRBV20-1	TRBJ2-1	10	CRTRGNEQFF
TRBV28	TRBJ2-3	18	CASSFPVTSGGSTDTQYF
TRBV2	TRBJ2-5	18	CTFCRGTGDEASQETQYF
TRBV29-1	TRBJ1-1	13	CSYLGDWNTEAFF